This record covers a single T cell receptor (beta chain). This CDR3 is built from 16 residues. CDR1 is LGHNA, CDR2 YSLEER, per germline. V lost 0 bases, J lost 6 bases, and 17 bases lay in between. The entry originates in a study of blood T cell repertoires in COVID-19. At the level of the study: Samples representing acute and convalescent COVID-19 were sourced from the United States, Italy and Spain. From T cells, B-cell-depleted T cells, or PBMCs came the material, which was cDNA or gDNA.

Per the original methods: Scientists estimated how many nucleated cells there were by amplifying reference gene primers. TCRdb keeps only in-frame clones here, not all; method: immunoSEQ multiplex PCR. The V and J calls and clone size come from that table; D and trimming were worked out from the DNA. The sample holds some 35,000 clones, 75% to 90% seen once. The sequenced sample was peripheral blood. The TCR sequence derives from a man in his 70s with acute or convalescent COVID-19. The V and J genes are TRBV4-3 and TRBJ1-2; D unclear. CDR3 loop: CASSQDREAWADGYTF. The CDR3 coding sequence is TGCGCCAGCAGCCAAGATCGGGAAGCATGGGCTGATGGCTACACCTTC.